The TCR beta chain described here comes from a study of PD-1 blockade in classical Hodgkin lymphoma. About the study: A 3 mg/kg intravenous dose of nivolumab was received by patients every 2 weeks. Study-level points and caveats: Complete responders had baseline diversity similar to newly diagnosed patients.

About this clone: Its antigen is as yet unknown.

Libraries were prepared by immunoSEQ multiplex PCR; TCRdb keeps only in-frame clonotypes and omits some of them. Of over 25,000 clones in the sample, approximately 67% were seen once. Time point of the sample: cycle 4 day 1 (C4D1), after more than 5 weeks of nivolumab. Patients all relapsed after autologous stem cell transplantation, and there was variation in brentuximab vedotin exposure. The CDR3 covers 15 residues. Germline V gives CDR1 MDHEN, CDR2 SYDVKM. After removal of 6 bases from V and 0 bases from J, the junction contained 2 bases not matched to a gene. This material consisted of peripheral blood mononuclear cells (PBMCs), taken before the fourth cycle of nivolumab. The chain uses TRBV28 and TRBJ1-4, with TRBD1 matching over 9 bases. This TCR derives from a human donor with classical Hodgkin lymphoma. The chain's CDR3 is CASRGQGATNEKLFF. The CDR3 DNA reads as TGTGCCAGCAGGGGACAGGGTGCAACTAATGAAAAACTGTTTTTT.